The rows below give T cell receptor beta chains drawn from one sample of a study of T cells expressing NK-cell markers. From its re-call of the 5' RACE reads, TCRdb lists each CDR3 protein once, without DNA. This repertoire includes about 110,000 distinct CDR3 sequences. Sequenced sample: blood T cells: a sorted CD56 or NKG2C T cell subset, CD4+ or CD8+ T cells, or bulk PBMC T cells (not recorded which). The receptor set was obtained from a woman between 18 and 70 years old in good health. The CDR3 runs from the conserved cysteine through the conserved F or W.

V,J,CDR3
TRBV20-1,TRBJ1-1,CSAPGGTEAFF
TRBV7-8,TRBJ2-7,CASSLGSHEQYF
TRBV20-1,TRBJ2-3,CSAPSLAANTDTQYF
TRBV4-3,TRBJ2-7,CASSQAGSHYEQYF
TRBV7-9,TRBJ1-5,CASSLALGNQPQHF
TRBV19,TRBJ2-4,CASMTIAKNIQYF
TRBV16,TRBJ1-1,CASSQSGQGQAFF
TRBV7-8,TRBJ2-1,CASSRRGPNEQFF
TRBV11-3,TRBJ2-1,CASSHYPGLGTSGPRWDEQFF
TRBV12-3/TRBV12-4,TRBJ2-5,CASTNAGWETQYF
TRBV20-1,TRBJ2-3,CSASTSGYTDTQYF
TRBV6-2/TRBV6-3,TRBJ2-7,CATRTSGGTYEQYF
TRBV6-2/TRBV6-3,TRBJ2-1,CASSFTSGAYNEQFF
TRBV7-8,TRBJ1-1,CASSLGARAANTEAFF
TRBV7-6,TRBJ2-1,CASSLLAGVSSYNEQFF
TRBV10-1,TRBJ2-3,CASSEPSSMLPGTDTQYF
TRBV5-4,TRBJ1-4,CASSPERDSINEKLFF
TRBV6-2/TRBV6-3,TRBJ2-3,CASSLAGGIDTQYF
TRBV29-1,TRBJ2-2,CSVPILNTGELFF
TRBV6-4,TRBJ2-1,CASSPSAGGPIDRQFF
TRBV20-1,TRBJ2-3,CSATNLLGLAGGPSTDTQYF
TRBV12-3/TRBV12-4,TRBJ1-1,CATRDGSNTEAFF
TRBV15,TRBJ2-1,CATSRVGRPDNEQFF
TRBV6-2/TRBV6-3,TRBJ2-5,CASSLTLGGGPGETQYF
TRBV29-1,TRBJ2-1,CSVEDRVVRYNEQFF
TRBV5-6,TRBJ2-1,CASSLAYFNYNEQFF
TRBV4-3,TRBJ1-2,CASSQDFLGSYGYTF
TRBV9,TRBJ2-5,CASSLPGHVETQYF
TRBV5-1,TRBJ2-7,CASSSLGETSALHYEQYF
TRBV24-1,TRBJ2-1,CATSDKELAGGPYEQFF